This T cell receptor (beta chain) was found in a study of blood T cell repertoires in COVID-19. Participant-reported clinical history was the basis for cohort assignment. Cohort 3 recovered donors had two negative PCRs, clearance, or symptom resolution. Germline CDR1 MNHEY, CDR2 SMNVEV (reference sequence). This CDR3 region has 13 residues. V lost 6 bases and J lost 2, with 11 bases in between. Using immunoSEQ multiplex PCR, the repertoire was profiled, and TCRdb retains in-frame clones only, with some absent. The sample consists of around 200,000 clones, about nine tenths of them appearing once. Sequenced: PBMCs or T cells enriched from blood (not recorded which). The gene calls are TRBV27 and TRBJ2-7; tentatively, D is TRBD2 (6 bases). This TCR was recovered from a woman aged 18-30 years who had recovered from COVID-19. The CDR3 loop reads CASSWGLAYEQYF. In DNA, the CDR3 is TGTGCCAGCAGCTGGGGACTGGCCTACGAGCAGTACTTC.